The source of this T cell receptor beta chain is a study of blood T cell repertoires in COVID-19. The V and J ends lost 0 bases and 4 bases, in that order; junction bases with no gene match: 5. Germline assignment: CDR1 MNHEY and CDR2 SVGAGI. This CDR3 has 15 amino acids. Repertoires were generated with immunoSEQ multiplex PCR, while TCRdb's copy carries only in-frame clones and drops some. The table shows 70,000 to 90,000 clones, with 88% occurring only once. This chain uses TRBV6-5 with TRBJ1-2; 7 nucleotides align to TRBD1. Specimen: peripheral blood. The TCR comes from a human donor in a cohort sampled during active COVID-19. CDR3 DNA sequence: TGTGCCAGCAGTTACTCGGGACAGAAAGTCTATGGCTACACCTTC. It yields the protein CASSYSGQKVYGYTF.